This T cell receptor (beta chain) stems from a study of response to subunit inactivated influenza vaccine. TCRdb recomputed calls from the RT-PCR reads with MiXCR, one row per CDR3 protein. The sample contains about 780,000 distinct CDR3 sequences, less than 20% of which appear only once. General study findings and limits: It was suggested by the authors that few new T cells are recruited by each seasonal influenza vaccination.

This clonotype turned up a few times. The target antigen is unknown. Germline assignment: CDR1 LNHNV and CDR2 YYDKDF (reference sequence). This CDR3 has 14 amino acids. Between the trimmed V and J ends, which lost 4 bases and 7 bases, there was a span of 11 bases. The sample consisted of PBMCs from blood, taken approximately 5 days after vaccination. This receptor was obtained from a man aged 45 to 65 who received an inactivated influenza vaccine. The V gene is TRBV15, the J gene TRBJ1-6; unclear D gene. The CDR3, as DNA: TGTGCCACCAGCACGGACGGGATAAATTCACCCCTCCACTTT. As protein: CATSTDGINSPLHF.